Listed below are T cell receptor beta chains from one sample, sequenced in a study of human T cells and chemical hapten exposure. MiXCR, applied by TCRdb to the RACE reads, yields one record per CDR3 protein. Of more than 65,000 distinct CDR3 sequences listed, over 9% are singletons. This specimen consisted of whole blood, obtained in connection with sensitization to the hapten diphenylcyclopropenone (DPC). The receptor set was obtained from a woman between 45 and 60 years old with alopecia areata. Some clones in this sample may be carry-over from other donors' samples. Each CDR3 is given with its conserved first and last residue. A D gene is named only where the DNA matches it firmly. The size entry is marked missing in some rows and otherwise reads once, few, many or a size class.

J	V	D	size	CDR3	DNA
TRBJ2-3	TRBV6-2/TRBV6-3	NA	NA	CASSYTLLQAADTQYF	TGTGCCAGCAGTTACACCTTACTCCAGGCCGCAGATACGCAGTATTTT
TRBJ1-5	TRBV3-1	NA	few	CASSPFSNQPQHF	TGTGCCAGCAGCCCATTTAGCAATCAGCCCCAGCATTTT
TRBJ2-7	TRBV4-3	NA	many	CASSQEERVEQYF	TGCGCCAGCAGCCAAGAGGAGAGGGTCGAGCAGTACTTC
TRBJ1-2	TRBV11-2	NA	few	CASSLEGHGYTF	TGTGCCAGCAGCTTAGAGGGCCATGGCTACACCTTC
TRBJ1-3	TRBV2	NA	few	CASTEGVGNTIYF	TGTGCCAGCACGGAGGGGGTAGGAAACACCATATATTTT
TRBJ2-7	TRBV24-1	NA	NA	CATSDSDPPGEQYF	TGTGCCACCAGTGATTCGGACCCCCCGGGAGAGCAGTACTTC
TRBJ2-4	TRBV18	TRBD2	few	CASSPPGRGRNIQYF	TGTGCCAGCTCACCACCGGGGAGGGGTCGAAACATTCAGTACTTC
TRBJ2-7	TRBV24-1	NA	NA	CATTRQGRDEQYF	TGTGCCACCACCCGACAGGGGAGGGACGAGCAGTACTTC
TRBJ2-4	TRBV6-4	NA	many	CASSYGPLGNIQYF	TGTGCCAGCAGCTATGGGCCCCTAGGTAACATTCAGTACTTC
TRBJ1-5	TRBV6-2/TRBV6-3	NA	NA	CASSPRSSNQPQHF	TGTGCCAGCAGCCCTAGAAGTAGCAATCAGCCCCAGCATTTT
TRBJ2-6	TRBV5-1	NA	few	CASSLGSSSGANVLTF	TGCGCCAGCAGCTTGGGATCTAGCTCTGGGGCCAACGTCCTGACTTTC
TRBJ1-5	TRBV2	NA	few	CASSVERGNQPQHF	TGTGCCAGCAGTGTCGAGAGGGGTAATCAGCCCCAGCATTTT
TRBJ2-7	TRBV7-8	TRBD2	NA	CASSLGGGRGGSYEQYF	TGTGCCAGCAGCTTAGGCGGCGGGAGGGGAGGATCCTACGAGCAGTACTTC
TRBJ2-1	TRBV14	TRBD2	few	CASTGTKRNEQFF	TGTGCCAGCACTGGGACTAAGAGGAATGAGCAGTTCTTC
TRBJ2-6	TRBV6-2/TRBV6-3	NA	NA	CASSYIRAGPGANVLTF	TGTGCCAGCAGTTATATCCGGGCAGGGCCTGGGGCCAACGTCCTGACTTTC
TRBJ2-3	TRBV6-2/TRBV6-3	NA	few	CASSYIGVSTDTQYF	TGTGCCAGCAGTTACATCGGGGTTAGCACAGATACGCAGTATTTT
TRBJ2-1	TRBV9	NA	NA	CASSVDMIEQFF	TGTGCCAGCAGCGTAGATATGATTGAGCAGTTCTTC
TRBJ1-4	TRBV4-1	NA	NA	CASRDRDFGNEKLFF	TGCGCCAGCAGGGACCGGGACTTCGGCAACGAAAAACTGTTTTTT
TRBJ2-7	TRBV29-1	TRBD2	NA	CSVGGGSSYEQYF	TGCAGCGTTGGCGGGGGAAGCTCCTACGAGCAGTACTTC
TRBJ2-3	TRBV7-8	NA	few	CASSPGLGTDTQYF	TGTGCCAGCAGCCCCGGCCTAGGAACAGATACGCAGTATTTT
TRBJ2-7	TRBV28	TRBD2	many	CASSPTGTSGSWEQYF	TGTGCCAGCAGCCCAACCGGGACTAGCGGGAGTTGGGAGCAGTACTTC
TRBJ2-7	TRBV7-9	NA	few	CASSLGPAGHEQYF	TGTGCCAGCAGCTTAGGGCCTGCGGGACACGAGCAGTACTTC
TRBJ2-1	TRBV2	TRBD2	NA	CASRGTSGTEEQFF	TGTGCCAGCCGGGGGACTAGCGGGACAGAAGAGCAGTTCTTC
TRBJ1-3	TRBV7-9	TRBD1	NA	CASSLGTGVNTIYF	TGTGCCAGCAGCTTGGGGACAGGCGTCAACACCATATATTTT
TRBJ2-2	TRBV19	NA	few	CASMAVTGELFF	TGTGCCAGTATGGCGGTCACCGGGGAGCTGTTTTTT
TRBJ2-1	TRBV18	TRBD2	few	CASSPLASGRFNEQFF	TGTGCCAGCTCCCCCTTGGCTAGCGGGAGGTTCAATGAGCAGTTCTTC
TRBJ2-1	TRBV12-3/TRBV12-4	NA	NA	CASSEVRSFYNEQFF	TGTGCCAGCAGCGAAGTCCGGAGCTTTTACAATGAGCAGTTCTTC
TRBJ1-3	TRBV27	NA	many	CASSSAAGNTIYF	TGTGCCAGCAGTTCCGCTGCTGGAAACACCATATATTTT
TRBJ2-3	TRBV7-2	NA	NA	CASSRNRVSRDTQYF	TGTGCCAGCAGCCGAAACAGGGTCTCACGGGATACGCAGTATTTT
TRBJ1-2	TRBV11-2	TRBD1	many	CASRPQGAQDYGYTF	TGTGCCAGCAGACCTCAGGGGGCGCAGGACTATGGCTACACCTTC
TRBJ1-4	TRBV3-1	NA	few	CASSQSDRDEKLFF	TGTGCCAGCAGCCAATCTGATAGGGACGAAAAACTGTTTTTT
TRBJ2-2	TRBV24-1	NA	NA	CASGRSSTGELFF	TGTGCCTCGGGACGCTCAAGCACCGGGGAGCTGTTTTTT
TRBJ1-2	TRBV7-9	NA	few	CASRGEGYTF	TGTGCCAGCCGGGGCGAGGGCTACACCTTC
TRBJ2-5	TRBV21-1	NA	NA	CASSRPRPRGTQYF	TGTGCCAGCAGCCGGCCCCGCCCCCGGGGGACCCAGTACTTC
TRBJ2-5	TRBV24-1	TRBD2	few	CATGPSGRADETQYF	TGTGCCACCGGTCCTAGCGGGAGGGCCGATGAGACCCAGTACTTC
TRBJ2-3	TRBV7-2	NA	few	CASSLGAYPSTDTQYF	TGTGCCAGCAGCTTAGGAGCCTACCCTAGCACAGATACGCAGTATTTT
TRBJ1-3	TRBV6-6	NA	many	CAAIKGFGNTIYF	TGTGCCGCCATAAAGGGGTTTGGAAACACCATATATTTT
TRBJ2-1	TRBV13	NA	few	CASSLANEQFF	TGTGCCAGCAGCTTAGCGAATGAGCAGTTCTTC
TRBJ2-7	TRBV21-1	NA	few	CASSKVSQDSAYEQYF	TGTGCCAGCAGCAAAGTTTCCCAGGACAGCGCCTACGAGCAGTACTTC
TRBJ1-5	TRBV19	TRBD1	NA	CASSISLGGRQPQHF	TGTGCCAGTAGTATATCCCTAGGGGGCCGTCAGCCCCAGCATTTT
TRBJ2-2	TRBV7-6	NA	few	CASSLGGSNTGELFF	TGTGCCAGCAGCTTAGGGGGTTCGAACACCGGGGAGCTGTTTTTT
TRBJ1-1	TRBV20-1	NA	NA	CSARDRHRFTEAFF	TGCAGTGCTAGAGATCGGCACAGGTTCACTGAAGCTTTCTTT
TRBJ2-3	TRBV5-1	TRBD2	few	CASSLIGTSGIGADTQYF	TGCGCCAGCAGCTTGATAGGGACTAGCGGGATAGGCGCAGATACGCAGTATTTT
TRBJ2-7	TRBV18	NA	few	CASSPREDLYEQYF	TGTGCCAGCTCACCACGTGAAGACCTCTACGAGCAGTACTTC
TRBJ2-1	TRBV7-6	NA	NA	CASSPRSSGGFPHEQFF	TGTGCCAGCAGCCCAAGGAGCAGTGGCGGGTTTCCCCATGAGCAGTTCTTC
TRBJ2-7	TRBV6-6	TRBD1	NA	CASGRGTGSYEQYF	TGTGCCAGCGGAAGGGGGACAGGGTCCTACGAGCAGTACTTC
TRBJ2-1	TRBV6-2/TRBV6-3	TRBD2	NA	CASSFTQRLAGSYNEQFF	TGTGCCAGCAGTTTCACGCAGAGACTAGCGGGGTCCTACAATGAGCAGTTCTTC
TRBJ1-5	TRBV27	TRBD1	many	CASSLVGTGNQPQHF	TGTGCCAGCAGTTTAGTGGGGACAGGCAATCAGCCCCAGCATTTT
TRBJ1-6	TRBV28	TRBD1	NA	CASRAQTGNNSPLHF	TGTGCCAGCAGGGCACAGACAGGGAATAATTCACCCCTCCACTTT
TRBJ2-5	TRBV20-1	TRBD2	NA	CSARAGGSGMETQYF	TGCAGTGCTAGGGCCGGGGGTAGCGGGATGGAGACCCAGTACTTC
TRBJ1-5	TRBV29-1	TRBD1	NA	CSVAQGNNNQPQHF	TGCAGCGTCGCACAGGGGAATAACAATCAGCCCCAGCATTTT
TRBJ2-2	TRBV19	TRBD2	few	CASSAAGGTGELFF	TGTGCCAGTAGTGCGGCGGGAGGCACCGGGGAGCTGTTTTTT
TRBJ2-7	TRBV29-1	TRBD1	NA	CSVEEWTGAGEQYF	TGCAGCGTTGAAGAATGGACAGGGGCCGGCGAGCAGTACTTC
TRBJ1-3	TRBV10-3	NA	NA	CAISPSGSGNTIYF	TGTGCCATCAGCCCGTCTGGATCTGGAAACACCATATATTTT
TRBJ2-1	TRBV3-1	NA	many	CASSQVSGLDNEQFF	TGTGCCAGCAGCCAAGTATCAGGGCTCGACAATGAGCAGTTCTTC
TRBJ2-1	TRBV5-1	TRBD2	many	CASSFSSGSIDEQFF	TGCGCCAGCAGCTTCTCTAGCGGGAGTATCGATGAGCAGTTCTTC
TRBJ2-7	TRBV18	TRBD2	few	CASSPPGLDSSEQYF	TGTGCCAGCTCACCCCCGGGACTAGATTCGTCCGAGCAGTACTTT